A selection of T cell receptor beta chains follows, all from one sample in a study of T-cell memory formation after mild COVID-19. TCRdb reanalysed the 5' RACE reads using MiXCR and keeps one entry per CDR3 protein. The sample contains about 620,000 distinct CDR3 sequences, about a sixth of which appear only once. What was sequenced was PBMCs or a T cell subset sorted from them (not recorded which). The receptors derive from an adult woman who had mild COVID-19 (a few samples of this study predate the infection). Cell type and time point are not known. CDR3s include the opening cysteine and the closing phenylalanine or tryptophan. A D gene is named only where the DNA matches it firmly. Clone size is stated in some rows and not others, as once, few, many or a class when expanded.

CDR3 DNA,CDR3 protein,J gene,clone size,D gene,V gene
TGCGCCAGCAGCGACACACCATCGGGACTCCCGGTTGCCGATGAGCAGTTCTTC,CASSDTPSGLPVADEQFF,TRBJ2-1,few,.,TRBV5-1
TGCGCCAGCAGCCCAGTTCGTTTCGGGGAGCTGTTTTTT,CASSPVRFGELFF,TRBJ2-2,.,.,TRBV5-1
TGTGCCAGCAGTTTACAGAGACTAGGGGCCAATGAGCAGTTCTTC,CASSLQRLGANEQFF,TRBJ2-1,many,.,TRBV12-3/TRBV12-4
TGCAGTGCTCTCCGCCGGACAGGTTATAGCAATCAGCCCCAGCATTTT,CSALRRTGYSNQPQHF,TRBJ1-5,.,TRBD1,TRBV20-1
TGTGCCAGCAGTTTATCGAACGCCCACACTGAAGCTTTCTTT,CASSLSNAHTEAFF,TRBJ1-1,.,.,TRBV27
TGTGCCACCAGCCGGACTAGCGGGATTAGTACCGGGGAGCTGTTTTTT,CATSRTSGISTGELFF,TRBJ2-2,few,TRBD2,TRBV24-1
TGTGCCAGCACCCTAGAAGCTTTCTTT,CASTLEAFF,TRBJ1-1,few,.,TRBV12-3/TRBV12-4
TGTGCCAGCAGCTTCCTCAGGGTGATGGGTGAAGCTTTCTTT,CASSFLRVMGEAFF,TRBJ1-1,.,.,TRBV7-8
TGCGCCAGCAGCCGGACTAGCGGGAGAGGGCAGTATTTT,CASSRTSGRGQYF,TRBJ2-3,many,TRBD2,TRBV4-3
TGTGCCAGCAGTCCCGTAGCGGGAGTTTACAATGAGCAGTTCTTC,CASSPVAGVYNEQFF,TRBJ2-1,few,TRBD2,TRBV28
TGTGCCTGTAGATGGGGACTGCGCACAGATACGCAGTATTTT,CACRWGLRTDTQYF,TRBJ2-3,many,.,TRBV30
TGCGCCAGCAGCTTTGCAGCGGACACCGGGGAGCTGTTTTTT,CASSFAADTGELFF,TRBJ2-2,.,.,TRBV5-1
TGTGCCAGCAGCTTAACGAGGCCGGGGGGCAGCACAGATACGCAGTATTTT,CASSLTRPGGSTDTQYF,TRBJ2-3,.,.,TRBV7-3
TGTGCCAGCAGTTTAAGAGGGGTGGATACGCAGTATTTT,CASSLRGVDTQYF,TRBJ2-3,few,.,TRBV12-3/TRBV12-4
TGTGCCAGCAGCTTTCTAGCGGATTACAATGAGCAGTTCTTC,CASSFLADYNEQFF,TRBJ2-1,few,TRBD2,TRBV11-3
TGTGCCAGCAGCCCCGGGACAGGGAATAGCAATCAGCCCCAGCATTTT,CASSPGTGNSNQPQHF,TRBJ1-5,many,TRBD1,TRBV12-3/TRBV12-4
TGTGCCAGCAGTTTAGTCGCCTACGAGCAGTACTTC,CASSLVAYEQYF,TRBJ2-7,many,.,TRBV12-3/TRBV12-4
TGTGCCACCAGCAGAGACAGGGGGATATACGAGCAGTACTTC,CATSRDRGIYEQYF,TRBJ2-7,few,TRBD1,TRBV15
TGTGCCAGCAGTTTATCTCGACTAGCGGGGCCCCTTTCGGAGACCCAGTACTTC,CASSLSRLAGPLSETQYF,TRBJ2-5,few,TRBD2,TRBV12-3/TRBV12-4
TGTGCCAGCAGCCTCGAGAGGGACAGGGGGATTTTAGACACTGAAGCTTTCTTT,CASSLERDRGILDTEAFF,TRBJ1-1,few,TRBD1,TRBV7-2
TGTGCCAGCAGCTCCGGGACTAGCGGGAGGCTACCCTACAATGAGCAGTTCTTC,CASSSGTSGRLPYNEQFF,TRBJ2-1,.,TRBD2,TRBV7-9
TGTGCCAGCAGGTTAACTAGCCGGGAGTACAATGAGCAGTTCTTC,CASRLTSREYNEQFF,TRBJ2-1,many,.,TRBV12-3/TRBV12-4
TGCAGCGTTGAAAGCGGGAGAGGGGGGAGGAAGACCCAGTACTTC,CSVESGRGGRKTQYF,TRBJ2-5,few,TRBD2,TRBV29-1
TGTGCCAGCAGCGTAACCGTGACAGATGAAGCTTTCTTT,CASSVTVTDEAFF,TRBJ1-1,few,.,TRBV9
TGTGCCACCAGTGATTCGAGTCTAGGGGAGAACACCGGGGAGCTGTTTTTT,CATSDSSLGENTGELFF,TRBJ2-2,few,.,TRBV24-1
TGCAGTGCTAGTACGGGAACTAACTATGGCTACACCTTC,CSASTGTNYGYTF,TRBJ1-2,.,.,TRBV20-1
TGTGCCAGCAGCTTAGTAGGGGTCTCCGCCTCTGGGGCCAACGTCCTGACTTTC,CASSLVGVSASGANVLTF,TRBJ2-6,.,.,TRBV11-2
TGTGCCAGTAGTCGGGGGCTTGGCTACACCTTC,CASSRGLGYTF,TRBJ1-2,.,.,TRBV19
TGTGCCAGCACCAAAGCGGGGGATTTCGGCTACACCTTC,CASTKAGDFGYTF,TRBJ1-2,.,.,TRBV9
TGTGCCAGCAGTAGACGACTAGCGGGAGAAGACGAGCAGTACTTC,CASSRRLAGEDEQYF,TRBJ2-7,.,TRBD2,TRBV6-5
TGTGCCAGCAGCCAAGATCACGGGGGCAATGAGCAGCTCTTC,CASSQDHGGNEQLF,TRBJ2-1,.,.,TRBV3-1
TGTGCCAGCAGAACCCGCACAGGAATAAACACTGAAGCTTTCTTT,CASRTRTGINTEAFF,TRBJ1-1,.,.,TRBV6-6
TGCAGTGCTAGACTACGGACTAGCGCCCATGGCGAGCAGTACTTC,CSARLRTSAHGEQYF,TRBJ2-7,few,TRBD2,TRBV20-1
TGTGCCAGCAGGAGATCCCAGTTGGGAAAGCATGCAGATACGCAGTATTTT,CASRRSQLGKHADTQYF,TRBJ2-3,.,.,TRBV6-1
TGTGCCACCAGTACTCACAATAGCAATCAGCCCCAGCATTTT,CATSTHNSNQPQHF,TRBJ1-5,.,.,TRBV24-1
TGCGCCAGCAGCTTGGATTGGGGGCCCCACGAGCAGTACTTC,CASSLDWGPHEQYF,TRBJ2-7,.,.,TRBV5-1
TGTGCCAGCTCCAAACCCGTCCAGGATGGCTACACCTTC,CASSKPVQDGYTF,TRBJ1-2,.,.,TRBV12-3/TRBV12-4
TGTGCCAGCAGCTATGCCGGTAATACGCAGTATTTT,CASSYAGNTQYF,TRBJ2-3,once,.,TRBV11-2
TGTGCCAGCAGCACCACTCGGACAGGGGCCATGAACACTGAAGCTTTCTTT,CASSTTRTGAMNTEAFF,TRBJ1-1,.,TRBD1,TRBV6-5